This T cell receptor (beta chain) is drawn from a study of CD8+ T cells in alopecia areata. RNA was extracted and reverse transcribed into cDNA as the sequencing template. TCRdb's table, derived via immunoSEQ multiplex PCR, lists solely in-frame clones and lacks some. The table lists more than 110,000 clones, around 60% of them singletons. CDR3 length: 14 amino acids. Germline CDR1 reads SQVTM; CDR2 reads ANQGSEA. Trimming left V 6 bases short and J 2 bases short, with 16 bases between. The chain is built from TRBV29-1 and TRBJ2-5; D remains unclear. This clonotype was sampled from a human donor with alopecia areata. The sequencing here drew on CD4+ T cells sorted from blood, taken at week 0. CDR3: CSVTRSTLQETQYF. In DNA form, the CDR3 reads TGCAGCGTCACCAGGTCGACTCTTCAAGAGACCCAGTACTTC.